One TCR beta chain is described in this entry. What this receptor recognizes is not known. It has no much larger one-base neighbor in the sample; base qualities were not kept. This specimen belongs to a study of blood T cell repertoires in COVID-19 (dated by TCRdb to 2018 to 2021). Regarding the complete study: The collaborator samples originated in the United States, Italy and Spain and spanned the acute and convalescent phases of COVID-19. The prospective study material was composed of cDNA or gDNA derived from T cells, B-cell-depleted T cells, or PBMCs. Deeply sampled blood TCRbeta repertoires from subjects exposed to, actively infected with, or recovered from COVID-19 were included in the dataset. The repertoires were made available in a free public database intended to serve as a resource for research on the immune response to SARS-CoV-2. The samples were drawn from two sources: the first 160 participants of the ongoing ImmuneRACE study, and over 950 subjects contributed by 6 global collaborators. A de-identified subject ID, COVID-19 status, age in years and sex were almost always included in the sample metadata. HLA class I and class II types, where available, came from metadata supplied by the sample provider rather than from assay-based typing. General study outcomes and caveats: The amount of clinical and demographic metadata varied by source and participant and was provided uncurated.

CDR1 and CDR2, looked up from the germline V gene, are MDHEN and SYDVKM. The CDR3 contains 13 residues, cysteine and phenylalanine counted. The DNA shown is the 39-base CDR3, in frame from base 1. V sheds 8 bases and J sheds 3 bases, leaving 8 bases between their ends. TCRbeta CDR3 regions were amplified from genomic DNA by means of the immunoSEQ Assay, a bias-controlled multiplex PCR. For the original study's pipeline: The number of nucleated cells in each sample was estimated from the amplification of reference gene primers within the assay. To quantify the absolute abundance of each unique TCRbeta CDR3 rearrangement, sequence reads were collapsed and filtered. For each sample, productive Simpson clonality was calculated as the square root of Simpson's diversity index over productive rearrangements. The source is immuneACCESS, and TCRdb retained only in-frame sequences with V and J called. Part of the clones is not carried over; for the studies checked, unresolved V genes explain less than half of this, and the remainder is unexplained. Clone size and V and J calls were adopted from that table, with D and trimming inferred from the DNA. Present in this sample are almost 250,000 clones, 86% of which were seen just once. The ten biggest clones cover 5.5% to 6.5% of the sample.

At one collaborating source in Seattle, patients were enrolled during active infection and were followed longitudinally through the course of disease. The collaborating institutions used their own protocols to collect whole blood in K2EDTA tubes. Collaborator samples were shipped for TCRbeta analysis as frozen whole blood, isolated PBMCs, or DNA extracted from either sample type. The receptor was derived from a woman older than 75 with COVID-19, enrolled during active disease. The rearrangement joined TRBV28 to TRBJ1-6; tentative D gene TRBD1, with 6 bases matching. The sequencing input was peripheral blood. The sequenced DNA is TGTGCCAGCCACAGGGTCTATAATTCACCCCTCCACTTT. This encodes CASHRVYNSPLHF.